The 32 T cell receptor beta chains below all came from one sample that was sequenced in a study of shared clonotypes between healthy human individuals. Sequencing used immunoSEQ multiplex PCR; TCRdb keeps in-frame clones, though not all of them. The sample consists of about 470,000 clones, 70% to 80% of them appearing once. Specimen: PBMCs. These receptor sequences come from a woman aged 40 to 50 in good health. Some clones in this sample may be carry-over from other donors' samples.

This clone came up once. The rearrangement links TRBV2 to TRBJ1-3; the D gene is possibly TRBD1 (6 bases). Trimming left V 9 bases short and J 0 bases short, with 12 bases between. Germline values: CDR1 SNHLY, CDR2 FYNNEI. The CDR3 contains 14 residues. CDR3 sequence reads: CASFRDISGNTIYF. The CDR3 DNA reads as TGTGCCAGTTTCCGGGACATCTCTGGAAACACCATATATTTT. The whole variable domain, filled in from reference TRBV2 and TRBJ1-3, reads EPEVTQTPSHQVTQMGQEVILRCVPISNHLYFYWYRQILGQKVEFLVSFYNNEISEKSEIFDDQFSVERPDGSNFTLKIRSTKLEDSAMYFCASFRDISGNTIYFGEGSWLTVV.

The chain has TRBV5-1 and TRBJ2-2; D remains ambiguous. Trimming stripped 5 bases from V and 0 bases from J, with 8 bases between. Per the germline V gene, CDR1 is SGHRS and CDR2 is YFSETQ. CDR3 length equals 14 residues. The CDR3 nucleotides read TGCGCCAGCAGTTTCACCCCGAACACCGGGGAGCTGTTTTTT. It translates to CASSFTPNTGELFF.

The chain recombines TRBV7-9 with TRBJ1-5; 9 bases line up with TRBD1. This CDR3 contains 19 residues. Trimming at V came to 1 base and at J to 1 base, leaving 11 bases not matched to a gene. CDR1 and CDR2 (germline): SEHNR, FQNEAQ (reference sequence). CDR3 coding DNA: TGTGCCAGCAGCTTAGGGACAGGGGATTCCTTCGGGAGCAATCAGCCCCAGCATTTT. This gives the protein CASSLGTGDSFGSNQPQHF.

The DNA for the CDR3 is TGTGCCAGCAGTTACGTGCTGGACGAGCAGTACTTC. Encoded protein: CASSYVLDEQYF. The chain recombines TRBV6-6 with TRBJ2-7, with D unresolved. The germline V gene has CDR1 MNHNY and CDR2 SVGAGI (reference sequence). V shed 2 bases and J shed 5 bases, with 7 bases lying between them. This CDR3 comprises 12 residues.

The chain couples TRBV29-1 to TRBJ2-5; TRBD1 aligns across 11 bases. TRBJ2-7 explains the end of the DNA better; the J call may be wrong. CDR1 is SQVTM, CDR2 ANQGSEA, per germline. This CDR3 region has 12 residues. In DNA, the CDR3 is TGCAGCTATGGACAGGGGGCGCGCGAGCAGTACTTC. Translation gives CSYGQGAREQYF.

The CDR3 DNA follows: TGTGCCAGCAGTTCAACAGGGAAGAACTATGGCTACACCTTC. This translates into CASSSTGKNYGYTF. The chain links TRBV6-6 to TRBJ1-2, with D perhaps TRBD1 (6 bases). Deletions cut 4 bases from V and 2 bases from J, with 11 bases between. This CDR3 is built from 14 residues. The germline gives CDR1 MNHNY, CDR2 SVGAGI (reference sequence).

The rearrangement uses TRBV15 and TRBJ1-2, with 7 nucleotides matching TRBD1. Germline V lookup: CDR1 LNHNV, CDR2 YYDKDF (reference sequence). This CDR3 is built from 17 residues. Losses at the gene ends were 1 base for V and 6 bases for J; bases not matched to a gene: 14. As DNA, the CDR3 is TGTGCCACCAGCAGAGGAGGGTCGGAGGGGGCAGGGAATGGCTACACCTTC. This translates into CATSRGGSEGAGNGYTF.

There are many counts of this clone. V usage is TRBV13 and J usage is TRBJ2-7, with D perhaps assigned TRBD1 or TRBD2 (5 bases each). V lost 1 base and J 5 bases, leaving 9 bases between the germline ends. The CDR3 covers 13 residues. Germline V gene lookup returns CDR1 PRHDT and CDR2 FYEKMQ (reference sequence). The CDR3 DNA sequence: TGTGCCAGCAGCTTAGAGAGGGGTCACGAGCAGTACTTC. Protein sequence: CASSLERGHEQYF.

V and J are TRBV4-1 and TRBJ2-7; 9 nucleotides match TRBD2. Germline loops: CDR1 MGHRA, CDR2 YSYEKL. The CDR3 length is 17 residues. The trim removed 1 base at V and 5 bases at J, leaving 12 bases unmatched. The CDR3 nucleotides read TGCGCCAGCAGCCAAGCCGAGTCCCTAGCGGGATCGAACGAGCAGTACTTC. Translating gives CASSQAESLAGSNEQYF.

The table lists this clone with many counts. The sample holds other DNA sequences that translate to the same CDR3. This sequence joins TRBV4-3 and TRBJ1-1, with D tentatively TRBD1 (5 bases). The CDR3 spans 14 residues. V was shortened by 4 bases and J by 4 bases, with 13 bases between the two germline ends. Germline assignment: CDR1 LGHNA and CDR2 YSLEER. CDR3 sequence reads: CASSPQGSTTEAFF. The CDR3 region has the DNA TGCGCCAGCAGCCCCCAGGGTAGTACCACTGAAGCTTTCTTT.

The chain uses TRBV12-1 and TRBJ1-1. TRBV12-1 is a known pseudogene. The CDR3 sequence is 15 residues long. CDR3 region: CASSPIVPMNTEAFF. CDR3 nucleotides: TGTGCCAGCAGCCCCATCGTACCGATGAACACTGAAGCTTTCTTT.

This sequence joins TRBV19 and TRBJ2-7; 8 bases are a match to TRBD2. V gave up 11 bases and J gave up 2 bases; unmatched junction bases: 5. This CDR3 comprises 12 residues. Germline V gene sequence: CDR1 LNHDA, CDR2 SQIVND (reference sequence). CDR3 region: CAREGGTYEQYF. The CDR3, as DNA: TGTGCCCGGGAGGGGGGAACCTACGAGCAGTACTTC.

The chain has TRBV19 and TRBJ2-2, with D unresolved. V was shortened by 6 bases and J by 2 bases, with 16 bases between the two germline ends. The CDR3 covers 16 residues. From germline, CDR1 is LNHDA and CDR2 SQIVND (reference sequence). CDR3 sequence (DNA): TGTGCCAGTAGGAATGTTTGGGCAGCCAACACCGGGGAGCTGTTTTTT. Amino acid sequence: CASRNVWAANTGELFF. Filled out from reference TRBV19 and TRBJ2-2, the complete variable domain reads DGGITQSPKYLFRKEGQNVTLSCEQNLNHDAMYWYRQDPGQGLRLIYYSQIVNDFQKGDIAEGYSVSREKKESFPLTVTSAQKNPTAFYLCASRNVWAANTGELFFGEGSRLTVL.

The chain employs TRBV28 and TRBJ2-7; 7 bases align to TRBD1. The CDR3 spans 14 residues. CDR1 and CDR2 (germline): MDHEN, SYDVKM. V was clipped by 2 bases and J by 2 bases; unmatched bases: 3. The CDR3 spells CASSLGGQTYEQYF. CDR3 coding DNA: TGTGCCAGCAGTTTAGGGGGACAGACCTACGAGCAGTACTTC.

The V call is TRBV9, the J call TRBJ2-7; D perhaps matches TRBD2 (6 bases). Germline V CDR1 and CDR2: SGDLS, YYNGEE. V lost 2 bases, J lost 0 bases, and 15 bases lay in between. This CDR3 region has 16 residues. The CDR3 DNA reads TGTGCCAGCAGCGTGTACGGAGGGGCCAGCTCCTACGAGCAGTACTTC. This encodes CASSVYGGASSYEQYF. Full variable domain (remainder filled in from reference TRBV9 and TRBJ2-7): DSGVTQTPKHLITATGQRVTLRCSPRSGDLSVYWYQQSLDQGLQFLIQYYNGEERAKGNILERFSAQQFPDLHSELNLSSLELGDSALYFCASSVYGGASSYEQYFGPGTRLTVT.

This chain links TRBV19 with TRBJ2-3, with 8 positions matching TRBD1. The CDR3 has 15 amino acids. Per the germline V gene, CDR1 is LNHDA and CDR2 is SQIVND (reference sequence). V shed 3 bases, J shed 2 bases, and the junction held 4 bases outside the gene matches. The CDR3 nucleotides read TGTGCCAGTAGTATTGGGACAGGCCCCACAGATACGCAGTATTTT. Encoded protein: CASSIGTGPTDTQYF.

This clone has just a few counts. The J gene is TRBJ2-7, the V gene TRBV18; TRBD2 agrees at 8 bases. The V gene end was trimmed by 4 bases and the J gene end by 3 bases; junction bases not matched to a gene: 8. CDR1 is KGHSH and CDR2 is LQKENI in the germline V gene. This CDR3 contains 15 residues. CDR3 loop: CASSRSGLGNYEQYF. The DNA for the CDR3 is TGTGCCAGCTCACGCTCGGGACTAGGGAACTACGAGCAGTACTTC.

The chain uses TRBV7-9 and TRBJ2-1, with D possibly matching TRBD1 (6 bases). The CDR3 consists of 12 residues. V dropped 5 bases and J dropped 9 bases, with 11 bases sitting between them. The germline gives CDR1 SEHNR, CDR2 FQNEAQ (reference sequence). CDR3 bases: TGTGCCAGCAGCCAACAGGGTGCTGAGCAGTTCTTC. Translated, it gives CASSQQGAEQFF.

The rearrangement links TRBV9 to TRBJ2-3, with 7 bases lining up with TRBD1. CDR1 is SGDLS and CDR2 is YYNGEE in the germline V gene. CDR3 size: 15 residues. V gave up 3 bases and J gave up 2 bases; unmatched junction bases: 6. The CDR3 nucleotides read TGTGCCAGCAGCGAACGACAGGGAGCCACAGATACGCAGTATTTT. Amino acids: CASSERQGATDTQYF.

The genes are TRBV29-1 and TRBJ2-6; 7 bases are shared with TRBD1. Trimming cost V 5 bases and J 0 bases; bases outside gene matches: 13. Germline V CDR1 and CDR2: SQVTM, ANQGSEA. CDR3 length: 18 amino acids. The DNA for the CDR3 is TGCAGCGTTAAAACGGGCTCGACAGGGAGCTCTGGGGCCAACGTCCTGACTTTC. This translates into CSVKTGSTGSSGANVLTF.

This sequence joins TRBV19 and TRBJ2-7; 7 nucleotides align to TRBD2. Trimming removed 4 bases from V and 1 base from J; junction bases left unmatched: 13. Germline lookup yields CDR1 LNHDA and CDR2 SQIVND (reference sequence). CDR3 length equals 17 residues. CDR3 DNA sequence: TGTGCCAGTAGTAAGATATCCCCCAGCGGGGCGTCCTACGAGCAGTACTTC. It encodes CASSKISPSGASYEQYF.

On this clone: The sample holds other DNA sequences that translate to the same CDR3. The chain employs TRBV5-1 and TRBJ1-1; D remains ambiguous. Germline V lookup: CDR1 SGHRS, CDR2 YFSETQ. The V and J ends lost 0 bases and 3 bases respectively, with 6 bases between them. This CDR3 contains 13 residues. Written as DNA, the CDR3 is TGCGCCAGCAGCTTGGTAGGAGACACTGAAGCTTTCTTT. It encodes CASSLVGDTEAFF.

A few counts support this clone. This chain joins TRBV7-2 and TRBJ1-1; no reliable D call. Trimming removed 5 bases from V and 7 bases from J, with 8 bases in between. The germline gives CDR1 SGHTA, CDR2 FQGNSA. The CDR3 totals 11 residues. This CDR3 reads CASSQYVEAFF. In DNA, the CDR3 is TGTGCCAGCAGCCAATACGTTGAAGCTTTCTTT.

The chain combines TRBV6-5 with TRBJ1-2, with 10 bases matching TRBD1. The CDR3 spans 15 residues. The junction had 9 bases not matched to a gene; V was cut back by 4 bases and J by 7 bases. In germline, CDR1 is MNHEY, CDR2 SVGAGI. CDR3 nucleotides: TGTGCCAGCAGTTTGGGACAGGGGTTTCGGTCTGGCTACACCTTC. Its translation: CASSLGQGFRSGYTF.

The chain combines TRBV2 with TRBJ2-1; D ambiguous. The V end was cut by 0 bases, the J end by 10 bases, with 10 bases between. Germline loops: CDR1 SNHLY, CDR2 FYNNEI. The CDR3 is made up of 13 amino acids. This chain's CDR3 is CASSEALVSEQFF. The CDR3 DNA is TGTGCCAGCAGTGAAGCTTTAGTTTCGGAGCAGTTCTTC.

The rearrangement uses TRBV5-1 and TRBJ2-7, with 9 bases that match TRBD1. Germline V gene data show CDR1 as SGHRS and CDR2 as YFSETQ. The CDR3 runs 14 residues. V dropped 4 bases and J dropped 9; count of bases not matched to a gene: 11. The CDR3 spells CASSVPGQGFVQYF. The CDR3 DNA reads as TGCGCCAGCAGCGTACCGGGACAGGGATTTGTGCAGTACTTC.

The rearrangement joins TRBV7-3 to TRBJ2-2, with a tentative D call TRBD2 (6 bases). V gave up 4 bases and J gave up 4 bases, with 13 bases separating them. Germline V gene sequence: CDR1 SGHTA, CDR2 FQGTGA. The CDR3 consists of 15 residues. CDR3 protein: CASSWGDLSTGELFF. CDR3 nucleotide sequence: TGTGCCAGCAGCTGGGGGGACTTAAGCACCGGGGAGCTGTTTTTT.

The chain uses TRBV5-1 and TRBJ2-5; D remains ambiguous. The last part of the DNA fits TRBJ2-7 better; the J call may be wrong. In germline, CDR1 is SGHRS, CDR2 YFSETQ. The CDR3 is made up of 15 amino acids. As DNA, the CDR3 is TGCGCCAGCAGCTCGGCCCCCGTAGGAAACTACGAGCAGTACTTC. Its translation: CASSSAPVGNYEQYF.

The genes are TRBV6-5 and TRBJ1-6, with no clear D. CDR1 and CDR2 from the germline V gene are MNHEY and SVGAGI. The ends were cut back, 8 bases at V and 3 bases at J, with 14 bases in the middle. This CDR3 has 15 amino acids. The CDR3 reads CASCDLGIYNSPLHF. CDR3 sequence (DNA): TGTGCCAGCTGCGATCTGGGCATCTATAATTCACCCCTCCACTTT.

The chain uses TRBV30 and TRBJ2-7; no reliable D call. The germline V gene encodes CDR1 GTSNPN and CDR2 SVGIG (reference sequence). This CDR3 spans 11 amino acids. Between the trimmed V and J ends, which lost 5 bases and 8 bases, there was a span of 13 bases. CDR3 sequence: CAWLVGFKQYF. DNA of the CDR3: TGTGCCTGGTTAGTGGGGTTCAAGCAGTACTTC.

This chain uses TRBV28 with TRBJ2-1; weak D call: TRBD2 (6 bases). The germline V and J ends were trimmed by 5 bases and 6 bases, with 17 bases remaining between them. The germline V gene encodes CDR1 MDHEN and CDR2 SYDVKM. This CDR3 region has 15 residues. As DNA, the CDR3 is TGTGCCAGCAGTCTATTCCGGGAGTGGACCAATGAGCAGTTCTTC. This encodes CASSLFREWTNEQFF. Looking up the rest from reference TRBV28 and TRBJ2-1 gives the full variable domain: DVKVTQSSRYLVKRTGEKVFLECVQDMDHENMFWYRQDPGLGLRLIYFSYDVKMKEKGDIPEGYSVSREKKERFSLILESASTNQTSMYLCASSLFREWTNEQFFGPGTRLTVL.

The rearrangement joins TRBV5-6 to TRBJ2-5; 15 positions agree with TRBD2. Germline trimming cut 4 bases from V and 1 base from J; bases unmatched to any gene: 5. The CDR3 extends over 17 amino acids. Germline CDR1 and CDR2: SGHDT and YYEEEE. The CDR3 DNA reads as TGTGCCAGCAGCCCTCTGGGACTAGCGGGAGGCCAAGAGACCCAGTACTTC. Residues: CASSPLGLAGGQETQYF.